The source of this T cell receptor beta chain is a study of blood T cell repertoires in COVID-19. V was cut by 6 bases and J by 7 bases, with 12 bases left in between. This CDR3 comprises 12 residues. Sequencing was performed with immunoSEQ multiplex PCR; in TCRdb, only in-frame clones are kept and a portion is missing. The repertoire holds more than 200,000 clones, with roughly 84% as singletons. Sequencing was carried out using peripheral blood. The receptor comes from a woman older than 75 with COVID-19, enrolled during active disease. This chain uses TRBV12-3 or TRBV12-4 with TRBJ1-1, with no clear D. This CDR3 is CASSLRAGEAFF. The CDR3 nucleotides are TGTGCCAGCAGCCTCAGAGCGGGTGAAGCTTTCTTT.